The 21 T cell receptor beta chains presented below share a single source sample, sequenced in a study of blood T cell repertoires in COVID-19. Assay: immunoSEQ multiplex PCR; the TCRdb copy retains only in-frame clones and omits some. This table holds approximately 250,000 clones, about 85% found once. Source material: peripheral blood. These receptors were obtained from a man aged 55-75 years with acute or convalescent COVID-19.

The chain recombines TRBV6-2 or TRBV6-3 with TRBJ2-1; 12 nucleotides line up with TRBD2. The CDR3 runs to 18 residues. J lost 0 bases, V lost 1 base, and 4 bases had no gene match. Germline CDR1 MNHEY, CDR2 SVGEGT. CDR3 loop: CASSYLGLAGTSYNEQFF. The CDR3 DNA reads as TGTGCCAGCAGTTACTTGGGACTAGCGGGTACCTCCTACAATGAGCAGTTCTTC.

The chain recombines TRBV5-4 with TRBJ1-1; the match to TRBD1 covers 7 bases. J gave up 1 base and V 5 bases, and 2 bases lay outside the gene matches. Germline V gene data show CDR1 as SGHNT and CDR2 as YYREEE (reference sequence). The CDR3 totals 13 residues. The CDR3 loop is CASRQGWNTEAFF. In DNA, the CDR3 is TGTGCCAGCAGACAGGGGTGGAACACTGAAGCTTTCTTT.

The genes are TRBV10-3 and TRBJ1-1; a possible D gene is TRBD1 (6 bases). The length of the CDR3 is 12 residues. V lost 6 bases and J lost 9, with 14 bases in between. Germline values: CDR1 ENHRY, CDR2 SYGVKD. CDR3 loop: CAIRATQGKAFF. CDR3 nucleotides: TGTGCCATCAGGGCAACCCAGGGGAAAGCTTTCTTT.

The chain links TRBV5-1 to TRBJ2-3, with 10 positions matching TRBD1. In germline, CDR1 is SGHRS, CDR2 YFSETQ. This CDR3 comprises 16 residues. With 0 bases clipped from V and 2 bases from J, the junction kept 3 bases outside the gene matches. CDR3 in amino acids: CASSLGDRGYTDTQYF. The CDR3 DNA follows: TGCGCCAGCAGCTTGGGGGACAGGGGTTACACAGATACGCAGTATTTT.

In regard to this clone: This sample also contains other DNA sequences that code for the same CDR3. The rearrangement links TRBV6-5 to TRBJ1-5; D is perhaps TRBD1 (6 bases). The CDR3 spans 13 residues. V lost 1 base, J lost 7 bases, and 8 bases lay in between. Germline loops: CDR1 MNHEY, CDR2 SVGAGI. CDR3 DNA sequence: TGTGCCAGCAGTTACTACAGGGACCAGCCCCAGCATTTT. Amino acids: CASSYYRDQPQHF.

This chain links TRBV7-2 with TRBJ2-5, with no clear D. CDR3 size: 13 residues. V was shortened by 1 base and J by 5 bases, with 8 bases between the two germline ends. CDR1 is SGHTA and CDR2 is FQGNSA in the germline V gene. The CDR3 spells CASSLVYGETQYF. The DNA of the CDR3 is TGTGCCAGCAGCTTAGTGTACGGGGAGACCCAGTACTTC. Full variable domain (remainder filled in from reference TRBV7-2 and TRBJ2-5): GAGVSQSPSNKVTEKGKDVELRCDPISGHTALYWYRQSLGQGLEFLIYFQGNSAPDKSGLPSDRFSAERTGGSVSTLTIQRTQQEDSAVYLCASSLVYGETQYFGPGTRLLVL.

The chain is built from TRBV27 and TRBJ1-5, with TRBD1 identical over 10 bases. The length of the CDR3 is 17 residues. With V trimmed by 1 base and J by 5 bases, 8 bases remained unmatched. Germline V gene lookup returns CDR1 MNHEY and CDR2 SMNVEV (reference sequence). CDR3 sequence: CASSLYGWGTGDQPQHF. The CDR3 DNA sequence: TGTGCCAGCAGTTTATATGGATGGGGGACAGGGGATCAGCCCCAGCATTTT.

The chain combines TRBV18 with TRBJ2-7; TRBD2 matches at 11 bases. The germline CDR1 and CDR2 sequences are KGHSH and LQKENI. CDR3 size: 17 residues. J lost 1 base, V lost 1 base, and 6 bases had no gene match. DNA for the CDR3: TGTGCCAGCTCACCACGCACCGGGACTAGCGGTTCCTACGAGCAGTACTTC. Amino acid sequence: CASSPRTGTSGSYEQYF.

The chain uses TRBV7-9 and TRBJ2-2; TRBD1 matches 7 bases. The germline V gene encodes CDR1 SEHNR and CDR2 FQNEAQ (reference sequence). The CDR3 is made up of 15 amino acids. J lost 7 bases, V lost 5 bases, and 10 bases had no gene match. The CDR3 nucleotides read TGTGCCAGCAGCGTAACGGGACAGCCGAGCGGGGAGCTGTTTTTT. It specifies CASSVTGQPSGELFF.

The rearrangement uses TRBV3-1 (or the pseudogene TRBV3-2) and TRBJ2-4, with 11 positions matching TRBD2. The CDR3 totals 17 residues. The V segment lost 4 bases and the J segment 1 base; nucleotides outside the gene matches: 6. The germline CDR1 and CDR2 sequences are LGHDT and YNNKEL (reference sequence). The CDR3 protein is CASSLNSGRGAKNIQYF. In DNA form, the CDR3 reads TGTGCCAGCAGCCTTAATAGCGGGAGGGGGGCCAAAAACATTCAGTACTTC.

This sequence joins TRBV4-2 and TRBJ2-5; 12 bases line up with TRBD1. Germline CDR1 and CDR2: LGHNA and YNFKEQ. Trimming cost V 0 bases and J 0 bases; bases outside gene matches: 5. CDR3 size: 18 residues. The CDR3 region has the DNA TGTGCCAGCAGCCAAGATCCGGGACAGGGGGCGAACCAAGAGACCCAGTACTTC. Encoded protein: CASSQDPGQGANQETQYF.

This clone was seen ten or more times. The rearrangement joins TRBV11-2 to TRBJ1-2; possible D gene TRBD1, 6 bases. Trimming pared 6 bases from V and 3 bases from J, leaving 11 bases between. CDR3 size: 13 residues. CDR1 is SGHAT, CDR2 FQNNGV, per germline. The CDR3 sequence is CASRPQGYYGYTF. The DNA for the CDR3 is TGTGCCAGCAGACCCCAGGGGTACTATGGCTACACCTTC. Full variable domain (missing parts from reference TRBV11-2 and TRBJ1-2): EAGVAQSPRYKIIEKRQSVAFWCNPISGHATLYWYQQILGQGPKLLIQFQNNGVVDDSQLPKDRFSAERLKGVDSTLKIQPAKLEDSAVYLCASRPQGYYGYTFGSGTRLTVV.

The rearrangement uses TRBV6-5 and TRBJ1-6; TRBD1 matches 8 bases. There are 15 residues in the CDR3. V shed 8 bases and J 0 bases; nucleotides not matched to a gene: 3. Germline CDR1 MNHEY, CDR2 SVGAGI. The CDR3 region is CASGGTGSYNSPLHF. CDR3 DNA sequence: TGTGCCAGCGGGGGGACAGGCTCCTATAATTCACCCCTCCACTTT.

With regard to this clone: The sample contains more than one DNA sequence encoding this CDR3. This chain connects TRBV3-1 (or the pseudogene TRBV3-2) to TRBJ2-2, with 8 bases fitting TRBD2. CDR3 length: 15 residues. Germline V gene lookup returns CDR1 LGHDT and CDR2 YNNKEL (reference sequence). The V and J ends lost 4 bases and 6 bases, in that order; junction bases with no gene match: 7. The CDR3 loop reads CASSLGTSGSGELFF. CDR3 nucleotide sequence: TGTGCCAGCAGCCTCGGGACTAGTGGTTCCGGGGAGCTGTTTTTT.

The V and J genes are TRBV5-1 and TRBJ2-2; tentatively, D is TRBD2 (5 bases). Germline CDR1 and CDR2: SGHRS and YFSETQ. The V end lost 4 bases, the J end lost 9 bases, and 13 bases lay between the germline ends. CDR3 length: 13 amino acids. The CDR3 bases are TGCGCCAGCAGCCCCACAGCGGTAAGGGAGCTGTTTTTT. Translating it yields CASSPTAVRELFF.

CDR3 protein: CSVAKLAQQETQYF. For the CDR3, the DNA is TGCAGCGTGGCGAAACTAGCGCAACAAGAGACCCAGTACTTC. This sequence joins TRBV29-1 and TRBJ2-5, with 7 bases lining up with TRBD2. CDR1 and CDR2 (germline): SQVTM, ANQGSEA. The CDR3 runs to 14 residues. After removal of 6 bases from V and 2 bases from J, the junction contained 9 bases not matched to a gene.

The chain has TRBV5-1 and TRBJ1-1, with a possible D match to TRBD1 (6 bases). With 3 bases removed from V and 1 base from J, the gap between germline ends came to 10 bases. CDR1 and CDR2 (germline): SGHRS, YFSETQ. The CDR3 is made up of 14 amino acids. Here the CDR3 reads CASSWGQRNTEAFF. DNA of the CDR3: TGCGCCAGCAGCTGGGGGCAGCGGAACACTGAAGCTTTCTTT.

This chain links TRBV9 with TRBJ2-7; TRBD2 matches at 12 bases. The V and J ends lost 0 bases and 2 bases, in that order; junction bases with no gene match: 3. The germline CDR1 and CDR2 sequences are SGDLS and YYNGEE. The CDR3 is made up of 16 amino acids. The CDR3 is CASSVAGLAGTYEQYF. The CDR3 DNA reads TGTGCCAGCAGCGTAGCCGGACTAGCGGGAACCTACGAGCAGTACTTC. Full variable domain (remainder filled in from reference TRBV9 and TRBJ2-7): DSGVTQTPKHLITATGQRVTLRCSPRSGDLSVYWYQQSLDQGLQFLIQYYNGEERAKGNILERFSAQQFPDLHSELNLSSLELGDSALYFCASSVAGLAGTYEQYFGPGTRLTVT.

The chain joins TRBV5-4 to TRBJ2-5; 10 bases are a match to TRBD2. The CDR3 runs to 18 residues. The germline CDR1 and CDR2 sequences are SGHNT and YYREEE (reference sequence). The junction had 17 bases not matched to a gene; V was cut back by 4 bases and J by 5 bases. CDR3 nucleotide sequence: TGTGCCAGCAGCCTAGTTAGGGGAAGCGGGAGGGCCTGGGAGACCCAGTACTTC. This codes for CASSLVRGSGRAWETQYF.

The rearrangement uses TRBV6-6 and TRBJ2-3; tentatively, D is TRBD2 (5 bases). Trimming cost V 0 bases and J 2 bases, with 12 bases left between them. Looked up from germline, CDR1 is MNHNY and CDR2 is SVGAGI (reference sequence). The CDR3 is 16 amino acids. The CDR3 spells CASSYSGAHNTDTQYF. The CDR3 DNA reads as TGTGCCAGCAGTTACTCGGGAGCTCACAACACAGATACGCAGTATTTT.

This clone was counted between two and nine times. One end of the junction fails to match germline, which may point to a read error. The CDR3 nucleotides read TGTGCCAGCAGCCAAGATAGTCAGAACCTTGGGGCACATAACTTC. Its translation is CASSQDSQNLGAHNF. The chain employs TRBV3-1 (or the pseudogene TRBV3-2) and TRBJ2-5, with D perhaps TRBD1 (5 bases). Germline V gene lookup returns CDR1 LGHDT and CDR2 YNNKEL (reference sequence). The CDR3 totals 15 residues.